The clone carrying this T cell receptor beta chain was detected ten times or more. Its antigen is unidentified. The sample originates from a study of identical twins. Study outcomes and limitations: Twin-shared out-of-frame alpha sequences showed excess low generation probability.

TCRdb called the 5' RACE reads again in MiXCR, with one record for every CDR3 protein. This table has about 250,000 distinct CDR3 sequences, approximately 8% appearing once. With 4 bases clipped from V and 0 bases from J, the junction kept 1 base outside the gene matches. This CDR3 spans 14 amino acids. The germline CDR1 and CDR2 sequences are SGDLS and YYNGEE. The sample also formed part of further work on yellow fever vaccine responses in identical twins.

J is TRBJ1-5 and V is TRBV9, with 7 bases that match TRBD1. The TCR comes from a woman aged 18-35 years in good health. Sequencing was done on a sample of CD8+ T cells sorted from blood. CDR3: CASSTGDSNQPQHF. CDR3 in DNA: TGTGCCAGCAGCACAGGGGATAGCAATCAGCCCCAGCATTTT.